The 8 T cell receptor beta chains given below trace back to one sample, sequenced in a study of T cells after yellow fever vaccination. TCRdb reprocessed the 5' RACE reads with MiXCR, giving one entry per CDR3 protein. The table records a few hundred thousand distinct CDR3 sequences, about 7% of them present only once. Source: CD4+ T cells sorted from PBMCs, taken 15 days after the yellow fever booster vaccination. The source is a man aged 25-45 years who received the YFV17D yellow fever vaccine.

Many counts were recorded for this clonotype. The chain recombines TRBV5-1 with TRBJ2-2, with D perhaps matching TRBD1 (5 bases). Looked up from germline, CDR1 is SGHRS and CDR2 is YFSETQ. The CDR3 has 14 residues. Trimming took 5 bases from V and 10 from J, leaving 18 bases between them. In nucleotides, the CDR3 is TGCGCCAGCAGATCTCCAGGGTGGGGCGCGGAGCTGTTTTTT. Protein: CASRSPGWGAELFF.

V and J are TRBV4-3 and TRBJ2-3; possible D gene TRBD1, 5 bases. The CDR3 contains 16 residues. The V and J ends lost 0 bases and 4 bases respectively, with 14 bases between them. Per the germline V gene, CDR1 is LGHNA and CDR2 is YSLEER. The DNA of the CDR3 is TGCGCCAGCAGCCAAGAGATGGGGCAATTTCCAGATACGCAGTATTTT. Amino acids: CASSQEMGQFPDTQYF.

This clonotype was seen a handful of times. V usage is TRBV25-1 and J usage is TRBJ2-7; 9 bases are a match to TRBD2. After removal of 2 bases from V and 3 bases from J, the junction contained 5 bases not matched to a gene. The germline gives CDR1 MGHDK, CDR2 SYGVNS. This CDR3 has 15 residues. The CDR3 here is CASSEGLAGLYEQYF. The DNA for the CDR3 is TGTGCCAGCAGTGAAGGGCTAGCGGGACTCTACGAGCAGTACTTC.

This clonotype was counted ten times or more. The V and J genes are TRBV20-1 and TRBJ2-5; 7 bases line up with TRBD1. The ends lost 6 bases at V and 2 bases at J; junction bases unmatched: 9. Per germline, CDR1 DFQATT and CDR2 SNEGSKA (reference sequence). CDR3 length: 14 residues. DNA for the CDR3: TGCAGTGCAACGGCCGGGACAGCACAAGAGACCCAGTACTTC. Its translation: CSATAGTAQETQYF.

This clonotype was observed a handful of times. The V gene is TRBV18, the J gene TRBJ2-1; 11 nucleotides line up with TRBD1. V dropped 0 bases and J dropped 13; count of bases not matched to a gene: 5. The CDR3 loop spans 14 amino acids. The germline V gene has CDR1 KGHSH and CDR2 LQKENI. CDR3 sequence: CASSPPRTGGLQFF. The CDR3 coding sequence is TGTGCCAGCTCACCACCGAGGACAGGGGGCCTTCAGTTCTTC.

This clonotype has a handful of counts. This rearrangement joins TRBV5-1 to TRBJ2-3; D gene ambiguous. CDR3 length: 16 residues. V lost 2 bases to trimming and J lost 1 base, with 14 bases between them. CDR1 is SGHRS, CDR2 YFSETQ, per germline. The CDR3 region is CASSFLTDLRTDTQYF. CDR3 DNA sequence: TGCGCCAGCAGCTTCCTCACGGATCTACGCACAGATACGCAGTATTTT.

This clonotype occurred a few times. The J gene is TRBJ2-1, the V gene TRBV24-1; D is possibly TRBD1 (6 bases). The V end lost 0 bases, the J end lost 8 bases, and 13 bases lay between the germline ends. This CDR3 has 15 residues. Germline lookup yields CDR1 KGHDR and CDR2 SFDVKD. CDR3 DNA: TGTGCCACCAGTGATTTGGAGACAGGTAACGATGAGCAGTTCTTC. Translated: CATSDLETGNDEQFF.

The chain uses TRBV28 and TRBJ2-1; D is possibly TRBD2 (6 bases). With 3 bases removed from V and 2 bases from J, the gap between germline ends came to 11 bases. Germline-derived CDR1 and CDR2 are MDHEN and SYDVKM. The CDR3 has 15 amino acids. CDR3 region: CASSLRGATYNEQFF. For the CDR3, the DNA is TGTGCCAGCAGTTTGCGGGGTGCGACCTACAATGAGCAGTTCTTC.